A single sample is the source of the 2 T cell receptor beta chains below, sequenced in a study of CD8 T cells in Susac syndrome. The authors reverse transcribed roughly 0.45 to 1 ug RNA with random hexamers. TCRdb used MiXCR to reprocess the immunoSEQ multiplex PCR reads, holding one entry per CDR3 protein. The repertoire holds 330,000 or so distinct CDR3 sequences, with approximately 90% as singletons. The sequencing input was CD8+ T cells from PBMCs. Receptor source: a human donor with multiple sclerosis.

The chain links TRBV6-2 or TRBV6-3 to TRBJ2-3, with 8 bases aligning to TRBD1. V was pared by 4 bases and J by 5 bases, with 2 bases of the junction left unmatched. In germline, CDR1 is MNHEY, CDR2 SVGEGT. CDR3 length: 13 residues. Here the CDR3 DNA reads TGTGCCAGCAGTTTGGACAGGGTAGATACGCAGTATTTT. Translating it yields CASSLDRVDTQYF.

CDR3 nucleotide sequence: TGCGCCAGCAGTCAATCTGGGCAGCCAGACTATGGCTACACCTTC. It yields the protein CASSQSGQPDYGYTF. The rearrangement links TRBV23-1 to TRBJ1-2; D is undetermined. TRBV23-1 is treated as an ORF (open reading frame) with a function not yet certain. The V end was cut by 0 bases, the J end by 3 bases, with 11 bases between. The CDR3 is 15 amino acids.